Listed below are T cell receptor beta chains from one sample, sequenced in a study of cytomegalovirus exposure and HLA in healthy donors. The assay was immunoSEQ multiplex PCR, and TCRdb's table has in-frame clones only and misses some. Of approximately 100,000 clones in the sample, 74% are singletons; the top ten hold 2.6%. The sequencing input was PBMCs. The receptors were sampled from a man in his fifties in good health and CMV-seropositive. Each CDR3 is given with its conserved first and last residue. A D gene is named only where the DNA matches it firmly. Clone size is given for some rows only: seen once, a few or many times, or a class if the clone is expanded.

clone_size j_call d_call v_call cdr3_nt cdr3_aa
- TRBJ1-2 - TRBV19 TGTGCCAGTAGTATGATCAGCCGACATCTCGACTATGGCTACACCTTC CASSMISRHLDYGYTF
- TRBJ2-1 TRBD1 TRBV9 TGTGCCAGCAGCGCGACAGGGGCCTATAGCTCCTACAATGAGCAGTTCTTC CASSATGAYSSYNEQFF
- TRBJ2-5 TRBD2 TRBV4-1 TGCGCCAGCACTAGCGGGTATGGAGAGACCCAGTACTTC CASTSGYGETQYF
- TRBJ2-1 - TRBV15 TGTGCCACCAGCAGAGATTTGGTAGCGGCTAGCTCCTACAATGAGCAGTTCTTC CATSRDLVAASSYNEQFF
few TRBJ1-2 - TRBV2 TGTGCCAGCTTTAGTAACAGGGTCTATGGCTACACCTTC CASFSNRVYGYTF
- TRBJ2-1 - TRBV5-1 TGCGCCAGCAGCTTGGACGGGTTACGCTCCTACAATGAGCAGTTCTTC CASSLDGLRSYNEQFF
- TRBJ2-7 TRBD2 TRBV2 TGTGCCAGCAGTGGGGCGGGAGAATACGAGCAGTACTTC CASSGAGEYEQYF
- TRBJ2-7 TRBD1 TRBV4-1 TGCGCCAGCAGCCAAACAGGGGGCCCCTACGAGCAGTACTTC CASSQTGGPYEQYF
- TRBJ2-7 TRBD2 TRBV4-1 TGCGCCAGCAGCCAAGAGCCCTGGACTAGCGGGAGGGAGTACTTC CASSQEPWTSGREYF
- TRBJ2-5 - TRBV11-2 TGTGCCAGCAGCTTCGCTACGGGATCAACCAGGCAGACCCAGTACTTC CASSFATGSTRQTQYF
- TRBJ1-2 - TRBV25-1 TGTGCCAGCAGTGAGTTGACCGAGGGTTATGGCTACACCTTC CASSELTEGYGYTF
- TRBJ1-1 - TRBV2 TGTGCCAGCAGTGAAGCGCTTCGTAGGAACACTGAAGCTTTCTTT CASSEALRRNTEAFF
- TRBJ2-3 TRBD2 TRBV11-2 TGTGCCAGCAGCTTAGTCGTAAGCGGGGGGGCCCGAGATACGCAGTATTTT CASSLVVSGGARDTQYF
few TRBJ1-2 - TRBV5-1 TGCGCCAGCAGCCCGGGACATGGGTTGTCCTATGGCTACACCTTC CASSPGHGLSYGYTF
- TRBJ2-1 - TRBV21-1 TGTGCCAGCAGCTCGCCGGGACTAGCGGGAACTATTGAGCAGTTCTTC CASSSPGLAGTIEQFF
- TRBJ2-3 TRBD2 TRBV28 TGTGCCAGCAGTTCGTCTCGACTAGCGGGAGGGCCGGAAGATACGCAGTATTTT CASSSSRLAGGPEDTQYF
- TRBJ2-3 TRBD2 TRBV4-2 TGTGCCAGCAGCCCCGAATGGACTAGCGGGGGCACAGATACGCAGTATTTT CASSPEWTSGGTDTQYF
- TRBJ2-7 - TRBV5-5 TGTGCCAGCAGCTTGGCGGGGGACAGTTCCTACGAGCAGTACTTC CASSLAGDSSYEQYF
- TRBJ1-1 - TRBV5-1 TGCGCCAGTACATCTGACAGTATGAACACTGAGGCTTTCTTT CASTSDSMNTEAFF
- TRBJ1-5 - TRBV28 TGTGCCAGCAGTTTAGGAAGCGTCAATCAGCCCCAGCATTTT CASSLGSVNQPQHF
- TRBJ1-2 - TRBV9 TGTGCCAGCAGCGTAGCAGGGTTCGATGGCTACACCTTC CASSVAGFDGYTF
few TRBJ2-5 - TRBV27 TGTGCCAGCAGTCCGAATTTAGGGGTTGGGGAGACCCAGTACTTC CASSPNLGVGETQYF
- TRBJ2-7 TRBD2 TRBV4-2 TGTGCCAGCAGCCAAGGACTAGCGGGTTCCTACGAGCAGTACTTC CASSQGLAGSYEQYF
- TRBJ1-1 - TRBV29-1 TGCAGCGTTGACCGGGACTCCCGCAACACTGAAGCTTTCTTT CSVDRDSRNTEAFF
- TRBJ2-5 TRBD1 TRBV7-2 TGTGCCAGCAGCGACAGGGGAAGGAGAGAGACCCAGTACTTC CASSDRGRRETQYF
- TRBJ1-2 TRBD1 TRBV6-5 TGTGCCAGCAGCCCGGACAGGCTCTATGGCTACACCTTC CASSPDRLYGYTF
- TRBJ2-3 TRBD2 TRBV27 TGTGCCAGCAGTTTATTGGGGACTAGTTACCCTAATACGCAGTATTTT CASSLLGTSYPNTQYF
- TRBJ1-2 TRBD1 TRBV2 TGTGCCAGCGGTCCATTCGGACAGGATTATGGCTACACCTTC CASGPFGQDYGYTF
- TRBJ2-7 TRBD2 TRBV6-6 TGTGCCAGCAGATCACGGCGGGAGAAATACGAGCAGTACTTC CASRSRREKYEQYF
- TRBJ1-5 - TRBV6-1 TGTGCCAGCAGTGAAGGGCGGCCTCAGCCCCAGCATTTT CASSEGRPQPQHF
- TRBJ2-1 TRBD1 TRBV5-4 TGTGCCAGCAGCTCGGGACAGGGGGCTCGGGATGAGCAGTTCTTC CASSSGQGARDEQFF
- TRBJ2-3 TRBD2 TRBV9 TGTGCCAGCAGCACGGGGGCGGATAGCGGGAATACGCAGTATTTT CASSTGADSGNTQYF
many TRBJ2-3 TRBD1 TRBV4-1 TGCGCCAGCAGCCAGACGGGGACAGGGTCCACAGATACGCAGTATTTT CASSQTGTGSTDTQYF
few TRBJ2-2 TRBD2 TRBV18 TGTGCCAGCTTTGGACTAGCCAACACCGGGGAGCTGTTTTTT CASFGLANTGELFF
few TRBJ2-2 TRBD2 TRBV12-5 TGTGCTAGTGGTTTGTTCTTCGGGGGGTCCGCCGGGGAGCTGTTTTTT CASGLFFGGSAGELFF
- TRBJ2-1 - TRBV10-3 TGTGCCATCAGTGAGCACGTCAAAGCGCAGTTCTTC CAISEHVKAQFF
few TRBJ1-2 - TRBV29-1 TGCAGCGTTGCAAGGGAGGCTGGCTACACCTTC CSVAREAGYTF
- TRBJ2-1 TRBD2 TRBV19 TGTGCCAGTAGATTGGGACTAGCGGGAGTAAATGAGCAGTTCTTC CASRLGLAGVNEQFF
- TRBJ1-1 - TRBV6-1 TGTGCCAGCAGTTGGAGCGAGAACACTGAAGCTTTCTTT CASSWSENTEAFF
- TRBJ2-1 TRBD2 TRBV18 TGTGCCAGCTCACCACCGATGCGGGAGGGATACAATGAGCAGTTCTTC CASSPPMREGYNEQFF
- TRBJ2-3 - TRBV28 TGTGCCAGCAGAACAGGGAAGTGGCGCACAGATACGCAGTATTTT CASRTGKWRTDTQYF
- TRBJ1-2 - TRBV4-1 TGCGCCAGCAGCCACCCCCCGGGGAACTATGGCTACACCTTC CASSHPPGNYGYTF
- TRBJ1-1 - TRBV14 TGTGCCAGCAGCCAACGGACAGCTGAAGCTTTCTTT CASSQRTAEAFF
once TRBJ2-1 - TRBV9 TGTGCCAGCAGCCCTCGCATGTACTTGAGCTCCTACAATGAGCAGTTCTTC CASSPRMYLSSYNEQFF
few TRBJ1-3 TRBD1 TRBV14 TGTGCCAGCAGCCAAAGCAGGGGGCTAAGAGGAAACACCATATATTTT CASSQSRGLRGNTIYF
- TRBJ1-2 - TRBV5-1 TGCGCCAGCAGCTTAGGGGTTGCTAACTATGGCTACACCTTC CASSLGVANYGYTF
few TRBJ2-5 TRBD1 TRBV7-2 TGTGCCAGCAGCCAGCAGGGGGCGGAGGAGCAGTACTTC CASSQQGAEEQYF
- TRBJ2-7 TRBD2 TRBV6-5 TGTGCCAGCAGTTGGACTAGCGGGGGAACCTACGAGCAGTACTTC CASSWTSGGTYEQYF
once TRBJ1-1 - TRBV2 TGTGCCAGCACTAACAGGGACCGGGCTGAAGCTTTCTTT CASTNRDRAEAFF
- TRBJ2-3 TRBD2 TRBV5-4 TGTGCCAGCAGTAGCGGGAGGATGACAGATACGCAGTATTTT CASSSGRMTDTQYF
once TRBJ2-7 - TRBV7-3 TGTGCCAGCAGCTTAAACGGAGGAGGGGCCTACGAGCAGTACTTC CASSLNGGGAYEQYF